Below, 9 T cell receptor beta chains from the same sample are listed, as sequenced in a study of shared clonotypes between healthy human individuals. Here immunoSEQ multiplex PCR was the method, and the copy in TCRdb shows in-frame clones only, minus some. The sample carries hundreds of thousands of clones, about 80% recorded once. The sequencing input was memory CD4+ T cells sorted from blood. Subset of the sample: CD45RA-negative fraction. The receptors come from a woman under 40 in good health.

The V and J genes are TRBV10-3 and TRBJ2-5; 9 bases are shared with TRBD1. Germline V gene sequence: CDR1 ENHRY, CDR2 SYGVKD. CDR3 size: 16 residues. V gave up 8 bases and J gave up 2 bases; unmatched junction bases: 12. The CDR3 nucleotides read TGTGCCATCCGGGCGGAGACAGGGGGAGGTCAAGAGACCCAGTACTTC. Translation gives CAIRAETGGGQETQYF.

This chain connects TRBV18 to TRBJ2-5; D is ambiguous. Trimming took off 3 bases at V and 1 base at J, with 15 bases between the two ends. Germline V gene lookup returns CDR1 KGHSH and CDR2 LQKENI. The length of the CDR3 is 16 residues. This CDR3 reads CASSPKDGKFQETQYF. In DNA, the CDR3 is TGTGCCAGCTCACCGAAGGACGGTAAATTCCAAGAGACCCAGTACTTC.

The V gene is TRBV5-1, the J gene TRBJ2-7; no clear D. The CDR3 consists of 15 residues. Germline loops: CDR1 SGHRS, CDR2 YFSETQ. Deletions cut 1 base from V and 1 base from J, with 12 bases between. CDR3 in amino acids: CASSLIPYESYEQYF. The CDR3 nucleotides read TGCGCCAGCAGCTTGATCCCCTACGAGTCCTACGAGCAGTACTTC.

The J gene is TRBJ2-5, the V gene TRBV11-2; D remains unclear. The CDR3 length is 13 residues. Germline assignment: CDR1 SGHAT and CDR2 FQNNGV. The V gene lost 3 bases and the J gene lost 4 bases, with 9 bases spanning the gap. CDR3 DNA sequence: TGTGCCAGCAGCTTGTCCTGGGGAGAGACCCAGTACTTC. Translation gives CASSLSWGETQYF.

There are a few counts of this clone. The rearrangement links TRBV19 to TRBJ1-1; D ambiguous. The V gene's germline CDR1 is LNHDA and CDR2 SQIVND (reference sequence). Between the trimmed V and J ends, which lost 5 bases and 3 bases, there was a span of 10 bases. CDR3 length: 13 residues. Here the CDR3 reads CASSPPQYTEAFF. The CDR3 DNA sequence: TGTGCCAGTAGTCCCCCGCAGTACACTGAAGCTTTCTTT.

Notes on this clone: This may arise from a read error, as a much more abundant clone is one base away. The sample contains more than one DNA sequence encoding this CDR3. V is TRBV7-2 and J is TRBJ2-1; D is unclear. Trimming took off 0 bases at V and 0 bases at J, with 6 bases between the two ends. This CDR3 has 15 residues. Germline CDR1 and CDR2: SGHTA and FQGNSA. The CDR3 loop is CASSLAGSSYNEQFF. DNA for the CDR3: TGTGCCAGCAGCTTAGCGGGCAGCTCCTACAATGAGCAGTTCTTC.

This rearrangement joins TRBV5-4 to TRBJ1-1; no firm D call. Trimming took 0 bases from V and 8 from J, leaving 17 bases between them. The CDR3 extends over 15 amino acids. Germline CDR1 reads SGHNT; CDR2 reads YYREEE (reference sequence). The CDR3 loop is CASSLALRNAGEAFF. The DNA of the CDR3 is TGTGCCAGCAGCTTGGCCTTAAGGAATGCAGGCGAAGCTTTCTTT.

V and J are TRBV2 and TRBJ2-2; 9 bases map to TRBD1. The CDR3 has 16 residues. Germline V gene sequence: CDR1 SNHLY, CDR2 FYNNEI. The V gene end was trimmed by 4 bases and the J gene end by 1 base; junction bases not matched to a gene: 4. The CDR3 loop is CASSVQGAGNTGELFF. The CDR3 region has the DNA TGTGCCAGCAGTGTACAGGGGGCGGGGAACACCGGGGAGCTGTTTTTT.

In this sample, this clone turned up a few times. The CDR3 DNA follows: TGTGCCAGCAGACTCGATGAGACGCGGGGCTACACCTTC. As protein: CASRLDETRGYTF. The chain has TRBV28 and TRBJ1-2; D remains ambiguous. Per the germline V gene, CDR1 is MDHEN and CDR2 is SYDVKM. This CDR3 comprises 13 residues. Trimming took off 6 bases at V and 8 bases at J, with 16 bases between the two ends.